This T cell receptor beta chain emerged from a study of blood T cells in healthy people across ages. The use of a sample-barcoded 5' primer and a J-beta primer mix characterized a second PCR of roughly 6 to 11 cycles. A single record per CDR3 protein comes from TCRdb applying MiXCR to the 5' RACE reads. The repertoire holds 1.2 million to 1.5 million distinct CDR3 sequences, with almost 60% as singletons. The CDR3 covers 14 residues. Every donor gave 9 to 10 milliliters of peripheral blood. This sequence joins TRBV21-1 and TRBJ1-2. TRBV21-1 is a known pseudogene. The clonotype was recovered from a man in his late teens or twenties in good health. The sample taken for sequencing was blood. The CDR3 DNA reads TGTGCCAGCAGCAAAGGTTCTGGGATGCTCGGCTACACCTTC. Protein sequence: CASSKGSGMLGYTF.